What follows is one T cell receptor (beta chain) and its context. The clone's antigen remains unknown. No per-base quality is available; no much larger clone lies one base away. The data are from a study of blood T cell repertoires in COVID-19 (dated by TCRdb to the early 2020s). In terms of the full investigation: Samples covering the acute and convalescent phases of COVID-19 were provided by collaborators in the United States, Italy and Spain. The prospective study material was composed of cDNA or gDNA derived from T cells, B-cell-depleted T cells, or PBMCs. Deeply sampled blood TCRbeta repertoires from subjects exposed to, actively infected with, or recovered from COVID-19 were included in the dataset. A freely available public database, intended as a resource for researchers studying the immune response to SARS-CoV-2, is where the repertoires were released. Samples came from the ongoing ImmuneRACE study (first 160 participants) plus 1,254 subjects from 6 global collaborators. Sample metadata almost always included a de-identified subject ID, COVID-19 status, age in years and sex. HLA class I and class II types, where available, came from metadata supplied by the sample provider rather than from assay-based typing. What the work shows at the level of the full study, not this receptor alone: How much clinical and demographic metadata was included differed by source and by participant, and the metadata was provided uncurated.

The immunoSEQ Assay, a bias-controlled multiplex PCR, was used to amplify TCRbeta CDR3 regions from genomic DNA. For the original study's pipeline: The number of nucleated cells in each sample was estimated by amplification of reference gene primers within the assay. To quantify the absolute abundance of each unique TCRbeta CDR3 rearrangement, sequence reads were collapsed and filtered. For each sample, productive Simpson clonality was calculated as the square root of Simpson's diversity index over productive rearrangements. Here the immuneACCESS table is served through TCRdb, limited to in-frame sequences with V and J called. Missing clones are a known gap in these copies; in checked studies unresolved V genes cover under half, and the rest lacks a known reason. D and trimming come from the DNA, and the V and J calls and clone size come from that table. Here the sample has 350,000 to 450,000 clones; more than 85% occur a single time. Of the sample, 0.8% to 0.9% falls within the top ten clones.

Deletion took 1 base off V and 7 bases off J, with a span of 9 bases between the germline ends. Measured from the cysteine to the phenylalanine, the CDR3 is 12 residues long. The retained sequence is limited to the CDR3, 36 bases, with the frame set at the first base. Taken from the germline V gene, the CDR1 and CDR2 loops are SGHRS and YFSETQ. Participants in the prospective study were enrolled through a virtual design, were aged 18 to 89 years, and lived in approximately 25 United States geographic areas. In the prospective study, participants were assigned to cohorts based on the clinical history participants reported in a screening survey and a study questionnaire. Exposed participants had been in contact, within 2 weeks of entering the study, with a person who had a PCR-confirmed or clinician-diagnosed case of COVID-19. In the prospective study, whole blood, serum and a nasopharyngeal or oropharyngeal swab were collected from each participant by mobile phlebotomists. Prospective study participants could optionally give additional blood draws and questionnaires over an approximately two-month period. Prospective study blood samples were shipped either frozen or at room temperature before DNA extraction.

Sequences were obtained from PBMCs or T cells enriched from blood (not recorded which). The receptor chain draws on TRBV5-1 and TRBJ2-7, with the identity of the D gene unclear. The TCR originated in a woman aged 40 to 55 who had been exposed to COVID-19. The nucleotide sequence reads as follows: TGCGCCAGCAGCTTGATAAGCAAGGAGCAGTACTTC. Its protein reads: CASSLISKEQYF.